This T cell receptor beta chain stems from a study of response to subunit inactivated influenza vaccine. Via MiXCR, TCRdb re-called the RT-PCR reads, giving one row per CDR3 protein. The table shows about 300,000 distinct CDR3 sequences, with around a fifth occurring only once. The CDR3 is made up of 14 amino acids. CDR1 DFQATT and CDR2 SNEGSKA come from the germline V gene (reference sequence). Trimming pared 0 bases from V and 7 bases from J, leaving 12 bases between. The chain recombines TRBV20-1 with TRBJ1-4; D not resolved. This specimen was PBMCs from blood, taken about 20 months after vaccination. This clonotype originated in a man aged 50-75 years who received an inactivated influenza vaccine. The DNA of the CDR3 is TGCAGTGCTAGAGATTGGCGGGATGGTGAAAAACTGTTTTTT. Translating gives CSARDWRDGEKLFF.